A selection of T cell receptor beta chains follows, all from one sample in a study of CD8 T cells in Susac syndrome. Via MiXCR, TCRdb re-called the immunoSEQ multiplex PCR reads, giving one row per CDR3 protein. Of roughly 200,000 distinct CDR3 sequences listed, about 95% are singletons. Sequencing was carried out using CD4+ T cells from PBMCs. The receptor set was obtained from a human donor in good health. The CDR3 runs from the conserved cysteine through the conserved F or W.

v_gene	j_gene	CDR3aa
TRBV18	TRBJ2-4	CASSRDRDHPNIQYF
TRBV25-1	TRBJ2-5	CASSEYMSKTQYF
TRBV24-1	TRBJ2-5	CATSDLGETQYF
TRBV20-1	TRBJ2-1	CSALAGWYNEQFF
TRBV28	TRBJ2-2	CASSRGGTNTGELFF
TRBV6-1	TRBJ2-7	CASTKEAGGAPREQYF
TRBV20-1	TRBJ1-2	CSARDGQEIYGYTF
TRBV27	TRBJ2-1	CASNKLAGGGNEQFF
TRBV7-8	TRBJ2-5	CASSLVGGKETQYF
TRBV6-5	TRBJ2-4	CASSSDRGYGIQYF
TRBV29-1	TRBJ2-3	CSSWTSDTQYF
TRBV28	TRBJ1-3	CASSLPHSGNTIYF
TRBV20-1	TRBJ2-4	CSVSGTKNIQYF